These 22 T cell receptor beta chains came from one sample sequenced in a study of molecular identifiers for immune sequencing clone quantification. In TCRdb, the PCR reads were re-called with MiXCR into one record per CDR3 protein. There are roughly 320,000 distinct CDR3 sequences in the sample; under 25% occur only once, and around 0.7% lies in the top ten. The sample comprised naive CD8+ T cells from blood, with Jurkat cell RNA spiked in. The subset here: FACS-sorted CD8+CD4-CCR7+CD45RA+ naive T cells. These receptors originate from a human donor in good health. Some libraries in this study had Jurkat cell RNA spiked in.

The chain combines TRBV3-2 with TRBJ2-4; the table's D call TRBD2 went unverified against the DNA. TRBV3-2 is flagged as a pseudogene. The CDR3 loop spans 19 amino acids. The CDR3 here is CASSQPGLAGGLGKNIQYF. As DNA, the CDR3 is TGTGCCAGCAGCCAACCGGGACTAGCGGGGGGGCTGGGCAAAAACATTCAGTACTTC.

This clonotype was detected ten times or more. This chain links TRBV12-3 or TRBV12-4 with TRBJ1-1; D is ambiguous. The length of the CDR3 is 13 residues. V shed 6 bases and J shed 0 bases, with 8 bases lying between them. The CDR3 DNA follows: TGTGCCAGCAGGGACGGACTGAACACTGAAGCTTTCTTT. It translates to CASRDGLNTEAFF.

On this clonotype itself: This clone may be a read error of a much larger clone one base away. CDR3: CASRYRGRQPQHF. The DNA for the CDR3 is TGCGCCAGCAGGTACAGGGGTCGGCAGCCCCAGCATTTT. The chain uses TRBV4-3 and TRBJ1-5, with 7 nucleotides matching TRBD1. Germline V gives CDR1 LGHNA, CDR2 YSLEER. V gave up 6 bases and J gave up 7 bases; unmatched junction bases: 6. The CDR3 is 13 residues long.

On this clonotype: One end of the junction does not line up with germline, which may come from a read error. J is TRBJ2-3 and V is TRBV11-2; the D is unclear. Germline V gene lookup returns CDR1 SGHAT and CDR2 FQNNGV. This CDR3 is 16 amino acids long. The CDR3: CSSSLGYRVSRDTQYF. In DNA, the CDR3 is TGTTCCAGCAGCTTAGGATATAGGGTCAGCCGAGATACGCAGTATTTT.

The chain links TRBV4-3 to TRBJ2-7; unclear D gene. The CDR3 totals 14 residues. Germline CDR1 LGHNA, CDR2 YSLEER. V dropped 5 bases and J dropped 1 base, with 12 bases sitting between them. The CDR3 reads CASSTGQLSYEQYF. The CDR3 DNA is TGCGCCAGCAGCACCGGGCAGTTATCCTACGAGCAGTACTTC.

CDR3: CASSESGMGPYYEQYF. The CDR3 DNA reads as TGTGCCAGCAGTGAATCGGGAATGGGTCCATACTACGAGCAGTACTTC. The chain combines TRBV6-1 with TRBJ2-7; maybe TRBD2 (5 bases). V was clipped by 2 bases and J by 3 bases, with 17 bases between them. The CDR3 runs to 16 residues. The germline V gene has CDR1 MNHNS and CDR2 SASEGT.

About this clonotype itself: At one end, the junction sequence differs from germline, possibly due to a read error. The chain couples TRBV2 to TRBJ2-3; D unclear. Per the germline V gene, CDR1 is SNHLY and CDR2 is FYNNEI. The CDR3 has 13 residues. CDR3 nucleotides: TGTGCCGGCAGTTCGGACAGCACAGATACGCAGTATTTT. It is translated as CAGSSDSTDTQYF.

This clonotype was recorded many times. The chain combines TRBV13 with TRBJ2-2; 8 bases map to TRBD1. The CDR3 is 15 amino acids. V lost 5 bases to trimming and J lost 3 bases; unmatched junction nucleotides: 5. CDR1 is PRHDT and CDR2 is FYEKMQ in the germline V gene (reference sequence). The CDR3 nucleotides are TGTGCCAGCAGCGCCATGGACAGGGACACCGGGGAGCTGTTTTTT. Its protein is CASSAMDRDTGELFF.

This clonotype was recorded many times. CDR3 nucleotide sequence: TGTGCCAGCACCATCAGGGGGGGGGGTCGGCCCCAGCATTTT. As protein: CASTIRGGGRPQHF. This chain connects TRBV28 to TRBJ1-5; TRBD1 agrees at 7 bases. The length of the CDR3 is 14 residues. Per germline, CDR1 MDHEN and CDR2 SYDVKM. After removal of 7 bases from V and 9 bases from J, the junction contained 12 bases not matched to a gene.

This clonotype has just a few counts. CDR3 region: CASSPRTGALAKNIQYF. CDR3 bases: TGCGCCAGCAGCCCACGGACAGGGGCGCTAGCCAAAAACATTCAGTACTTC. J is TRBJ2-4 and V is TRBV4-3, with 9 bases aligning to TRBD1. Germline lookup yields CDR1 LGHNA and CDR2 YSLEER. CDR3 length: 17 amino acids. V was clipped by 4 bases and J by 0 bases; unmatched bases: 7.

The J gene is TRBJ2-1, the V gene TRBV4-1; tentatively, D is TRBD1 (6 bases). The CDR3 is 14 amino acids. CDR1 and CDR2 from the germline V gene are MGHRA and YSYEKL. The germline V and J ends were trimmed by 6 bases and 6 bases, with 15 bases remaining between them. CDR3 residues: CASRNGEGGNEQFF. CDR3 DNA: TGCGCCAGCAGAAACGGTGAAGGGGGCAATGAGCAGTTCTTC.

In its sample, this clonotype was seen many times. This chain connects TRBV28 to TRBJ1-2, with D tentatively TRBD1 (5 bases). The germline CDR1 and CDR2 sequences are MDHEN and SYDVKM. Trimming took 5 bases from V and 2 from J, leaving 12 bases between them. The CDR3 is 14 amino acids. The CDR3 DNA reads TGTGCCAGCAGTCCAGAAAACAGGAACTATGGCTACACCTTC. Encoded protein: CASSPENRNYGYTF.

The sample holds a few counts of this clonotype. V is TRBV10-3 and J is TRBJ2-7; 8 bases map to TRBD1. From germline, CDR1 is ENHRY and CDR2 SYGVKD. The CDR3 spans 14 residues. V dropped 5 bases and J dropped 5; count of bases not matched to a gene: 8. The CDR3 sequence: CAISPDRGFNEQYF. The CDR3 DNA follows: TGTGCCATCAGTCCCGACAGGGGATTCAACGAGCAGTACTTC.

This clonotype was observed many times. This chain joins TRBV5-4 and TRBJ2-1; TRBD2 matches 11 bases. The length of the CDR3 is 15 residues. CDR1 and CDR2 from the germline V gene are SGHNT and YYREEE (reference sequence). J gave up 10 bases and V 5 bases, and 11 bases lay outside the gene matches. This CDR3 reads CASSFGTSGPLEQFF. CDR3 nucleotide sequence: TGTGCCAGCAGTTTTGGGACTAGCGGACCCTTAGAGCAGTTCTTC.

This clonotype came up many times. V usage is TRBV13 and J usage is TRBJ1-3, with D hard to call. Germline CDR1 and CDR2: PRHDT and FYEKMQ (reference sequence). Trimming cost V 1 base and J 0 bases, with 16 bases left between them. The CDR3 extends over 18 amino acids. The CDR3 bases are TGTGCCAGCAGCTTAGCGGGAGCCCGCTTCTTCTCTGGAAACACCATATATTTT. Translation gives CASSLAGARFFSGNTIYF.

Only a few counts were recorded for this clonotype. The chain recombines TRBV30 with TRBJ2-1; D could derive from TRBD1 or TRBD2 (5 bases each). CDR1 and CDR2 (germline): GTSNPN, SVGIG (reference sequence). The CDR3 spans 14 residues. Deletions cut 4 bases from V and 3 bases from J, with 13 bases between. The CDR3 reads CAWNPGTYYNEQFF. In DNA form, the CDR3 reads TGTGCCTGGAACCCGGGGACCTACTACAATGAGCAGTTCTTC.

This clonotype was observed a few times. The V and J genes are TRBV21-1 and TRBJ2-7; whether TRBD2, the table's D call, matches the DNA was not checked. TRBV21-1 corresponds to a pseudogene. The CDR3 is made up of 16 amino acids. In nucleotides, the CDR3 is TGTGCCAGCAGCATGGGGACTAGCGGGACCTCCTACGAGCAGTACTTC. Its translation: CASSMGTSGTSYEQYF.

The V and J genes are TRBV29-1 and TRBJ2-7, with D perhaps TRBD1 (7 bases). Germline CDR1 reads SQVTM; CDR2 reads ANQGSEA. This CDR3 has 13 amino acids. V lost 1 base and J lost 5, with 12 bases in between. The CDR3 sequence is CSVEAQGRNEQYF. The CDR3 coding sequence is TGCAGCGTTGAAGCACAGGGGAGGAACGAGCAGTACTTC.

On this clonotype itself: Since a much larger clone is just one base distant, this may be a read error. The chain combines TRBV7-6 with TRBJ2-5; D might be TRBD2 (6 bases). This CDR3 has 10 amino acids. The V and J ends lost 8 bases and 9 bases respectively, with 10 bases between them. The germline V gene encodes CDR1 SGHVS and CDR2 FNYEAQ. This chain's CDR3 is CASGPGAQYF. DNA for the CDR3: TGTGCCAGCGGGCCGGGAGCCCAGTACTTC.

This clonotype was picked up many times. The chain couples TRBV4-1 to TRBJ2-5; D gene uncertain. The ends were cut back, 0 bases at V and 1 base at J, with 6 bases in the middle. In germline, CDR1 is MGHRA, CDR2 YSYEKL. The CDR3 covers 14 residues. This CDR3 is CASSQDPAQETQYF. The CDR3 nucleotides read TGCGCCAGCAGCCAAGATCCAGCCCAAGAGACCCAGTACTTC.

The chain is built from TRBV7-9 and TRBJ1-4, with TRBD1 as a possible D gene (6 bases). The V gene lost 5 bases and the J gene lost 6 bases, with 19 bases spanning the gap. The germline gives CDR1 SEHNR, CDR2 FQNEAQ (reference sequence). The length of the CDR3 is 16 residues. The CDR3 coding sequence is TGTGCCAGCAGCCAGACCTTGCCAGGGGTTCATGAAAAACTGTTTTTT. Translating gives CASSQTLPGVHEKLFF. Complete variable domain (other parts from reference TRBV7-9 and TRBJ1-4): DTGVSQNPRHKITKRGQNVTFRCDPISEHNRLYWYRQTLGQGPEFLTYFQNEAQLEKSRLLSDRFSAERPKGSFSTLEIQRTEQGDSAMYLCASSQTLPGVHEKLFFGSGTQLSVL.

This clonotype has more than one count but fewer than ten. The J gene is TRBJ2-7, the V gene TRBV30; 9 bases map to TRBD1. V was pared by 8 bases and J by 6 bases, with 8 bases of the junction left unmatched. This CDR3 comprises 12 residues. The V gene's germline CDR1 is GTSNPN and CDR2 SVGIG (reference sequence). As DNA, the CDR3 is TGTGCCGGAGGGACAGGGCTGTTCGAGCAGTACTTC. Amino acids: CAGGTGLFEQYF.